The 10 T cell receptor beta chains reported below all come from one sample, sequenced in a study of T cell responses to AZD1222 COVID-19 vaccine. The table came from immunoSEQ multiplex PCR; TCRdb's copy has only in-frame clones and leaves some out. The sample includes more than 150,000 clones, 88% seen only once; the top ten take around 26%. Sequenced material: peripheral blood, taken 28 days after the second AZD1222 dose. These receptors all stem from an adult who received the AZD1222 COVID-19 vaccine.

The CDR3 protein is CAWSEGTGSYNEQFF. The CDR3, as DNA: TGTGCCTGGAGTGAAGGGACAGGTTCCTACAATGAGCAGTTCTTC. The chain links TRBV30 to TRBJ2-1; 8 bases agree with TRBD1. The germline gives CDR1 GTSNPN, CDR2 SVGIG (reference sequence). J gave up 1 base and V 1 base, and 3 bases lay outside the gene matches. The CDR3 loop spans 15 amino acids. The full variable domain, completed using reference TRBV30 and TRBJ2-1, is SQTIHQWPATLVQPVGSPLSLECTVEGTSNPNLYWYRQAAGRGLQLLFYSVGIGQISSEVPQNLSASRPQDRQFILSSKKLLLSDSGFYLCAWSEGTGSYNEQFFGPGTRLTVL.

A remark on this clone: The sample holds other DNA sequences that translate to the same CDR3. The chain links TRBV20-1 to TRBJ1-1; no clear D. The length of the CDR3 is 11 residues. Deletions cut 6 bases from V and 1 base from J, with 6 bases between. Germline V gives CDR1 DFQATT, CDR2 SNEGSKA (reference sequence). The DNA for the CDR3 is TGCAGTGCCCGCGAGAACACTGAAGCTTTCTTT. Translated: CSARENTEAFF.

The rearrangement links TRBV4-2 to TRBJ2-7; TRBD2 is a possible D gene (6 bases). The CDR3 spans 15 residues. Germline V gene data show CDR1 as LGHNA and CDR2 as YNFKEQ. The V end was cut by 0 bases, the J end by 2 bases, with 11 bases between. This CDR3 reads CASSQELAVPYEQYF. The DNA for the CDR3 is TGTGCCAGCAGCCAAGAACTAGCCGTACCCTACGAGCAGTACTTC.

This rearrangement joins TRBV5-6 to TRBJ1-1; D unresolved. V gave up 2 bases and J gave up 4 bases, with 9 bases separating them. The germline gives CDR1 SGHDT, CDR2 YYEEEE. The CDR3 loop spans 13 amino acids. DNA of the CDR3: TGTGCCAGCAGCTTAAGTGGGCCCACTGAAGCTTTCTTT. It yields the protein CASSLSGPTEAFF. Based on the CDR3 plus reference TRBV5-6 and TRBJ1-1, the full variable domain is DAGVTQSPTHLIKTRGQQVTLRCSPKSGHDTVSWYQQALGQGPQFIFQYYEEEERQRGNFPDRFSGHQFPNYSSELNVNALLLGDSALYLCASSLSGPTEAFFGQGTRLTVV.

The rearrangement links TRBV2 to TRBJ1-2, with D possibly matching TRBD1 (6 bases). Looked up from germline, CDR1 is SNHLY and CDR2 is FYNNEI. V lost 8 bases to trimming and J lost 5 bases, with 12 bases between them. This CDR3 comprises 12 residues. The CDR3 DNA is TGTGCCAGCCCCGGCAGGGGATATGGCTACACCTTC. This codes for CASPGRGYGYTF.

The chain links TRBV7-2 to TRBJ2-7; the D gene is possibly TRBD1 (6 bases). Germline V gene lookup returns CDR1 SGHTA and CDR2 FQGNSA. V was pared by 2 bases and J by 7 bases, with 9 bases between. The CDR3 spans 12 residues. The DNA of the CDR3 is TGTGCCAGCAGCTTACAGGGGTCGGAGCAGTACTTC. It translates to CASSLQGSEQYF. The full variable domain, in which reference TRBV7-2 and TRBJ2-7 provide the parts outside the CDR3, is GAGVSQSPSNKVTEKGKDVELRCDPISGHTALYWYRQSLGQGLEFLIYFQGNSAPDKSGLPSDRFSAERTGGSVSTLTIQRTQQEDSAVYLCASSLQGSEQYFGPGTRLTVT.

The chain joins TRBV30 to TRBJ1-6; a possible D gene is TRBD1 (5 bases). CDR3 length equals 18 residues. CDR1 is GTSNPN and CDR2 is SVGIG in the germline V gene (reference sequence). Trimming took off 4 bases at V and 7 bases at J, with 26 bases between the two ends. The CDR3 DNA sequence: TGTGCCTGGACCTACGGGGGGAGGAGAATACCCCGGAATTCACCCCTCCACTTT. Its protein is CAWTYGGRRIPRNSPLHF.

The V and J genes are TRBV5-6 and TRBJ2-7; 13 bases fit TRBD2. Germline V gene sequence: CDR1 SGHDT, CDR2 YYEEEE. The trim removed 1 base at V and 1 base at J, leaving 5 bases unmatched. This CDR3 spans 17 amino acids. The DNA of the CDR3 is TGTGCCAGCAGCTTGAGGGGACTAGCGGGGAGTTCCTACGAGCAGTACTTC. Translation: CASSLRGLAGSSYEQYF.

The chain joins TRBV28 to TRBJ1-5; D is perhaps TRBD1 (6 bases). The ends were cut back, 3 bases at V and 9 bases at J, with 12 bases in the middle. There are 13 residues in the CDR3. Germline loops: CDR1 MDHEN, CDR2 SYDVKM. The CDR3 loop is CASSFGRGWPQHF. As DNA, the CDR3 is TGTGCCAGCAGTTTTGGCAGGGGATGGCCCCAGCATTTT.

This clone is a singleton in its sample. The chain carries TRBV2 and TRBJ2-3, with 7 bases fitting TRBD2. V lost 6 bases, J lost 1 base, and 10 bases stayed unmatched. The germline CDR1 and CDR2 sequences are SNHLY and FYNNEI. This CDR3 spans 16 amino acids. CDR3: CASRPRGSGRTDTQYF. CDR3 in DNA: TGTGCCAGCAGGCCCCGGGGTAGCGGGCGCACAGATACGCAGTATTTT.